The next 31 T cell receptor beta chains were all read from a single sample in a study of T cells in Graves' hyperthyroidism and ophthalmopathy. Amplification of TCR beta CDR3 regions was performed using RNA transcripts as template. The TCR CDR3 first-round RT-PCR relied on the HTBI primer set. TCRdb independently ran MiXCR on the multiplex PCR reads; one entry per CDR3 protein. The sample has hundreds of thousands of distinct CDR3 sequences, approximately 15% seen once. Sequenced sample: blood. The receptor set was obtained from a woman aged 40 to 50 with Graves' ophthalmopathy.

The J gene is TRBJ2-2, the V gene TRBV2, with D perhaps TRBD2 (7 bases). CDR1 is SNHLY, CDR2 FYNNEI, per germline. The V gene lost 8 bases and the J gene lost 8 bases, with 18 bases spanning the gap. There are 14 residues in the CDR3. The CDR3 coding sequence is TGTGCCAGCCTCTCGAAGGGGGGGCAGGGGGAGCTGTTTTTT. Residues: CASLSKGGQGELFF. The full variable domain, with the rest looked up from reference TRBV2 and TRBJ2-2, is EPEVTQTPSHQVTQMGQEVILRCVPISNHLYFYWYRQILGQKVEFLVSFYNNEISEKSEIFDDQFSVERPDGSNFTLKIRSTKLEDSAMYFCASLSKGGQGELFFGEGSRLTVL.

This clonotype was counted many times. The rearrangement joins TRBV7-9 to TRBJ2-2; the match to TRBD2 covers 11 bases. The CDR3 sequence is 12 residues long. V was pared by 11 bases and J by 4 bases, with 0 bases of the junction left unmatched. CDR1 is SEHNR, CDR2 FQNEAQ, per germline (reference sequence). The CDR3 nucleotides are TGTGCCGGACTAGCGGGCACCGGGGAGCTGTTTTTT. It encodes CAGLAGTGELFF. The whole variable domain, remainder taken from reference TRBV7-9 and TRBJ2-2, is DTGVSQNPRHKITKRGQNVTFRCDPISEHNRLYWYRQTLGQGPEFLTYFQNEAQLEKSRLLSDRFSAERPKGSFSTLEIQRTEQGDSAMYLCAGLAGTGELFFGEGSRLTVL.

This chain links TRBV14 with TRBJ1-1; D not certain. Trimming cost V 0 bases and J 2 bases, with 10 bases left between them. CDR1 and CDR2 from the germline V gene are SGHDN and FVKESK. The CDR3 is 15 amino acids. The CDR3 protein is CASSQDGQSNTEAFF. Written as DNA, the CDR3 is TGTGCCAGCAGCCAAGATGGGCAGAGCAACACTGAAGCTTTCTTT.

This clonotype was detected a few times. V and J are TRBV6-2 or TRBV6-3 and TRBJ1-6; TRBD1 might be the D (5 bases). This CDR3 is built from 14 residues. Trimming took off 2 bases at V and 8 bases at J, with 10 bases between the two ends. Germline V gene lookup returns CDR1 MNHEY and CDR2 SVGEGT. CDR3 DNA: TGTGCCAGCAGTTACGACAGAATCCATTCACCCCTCCACTTT. Amino acids: CASSYDRIHSPLHF.

This clonotype has more than one count but fewer than ten. The chain links TRBV6-5 to TRBJ2-7; 8 bases fit TRBD1. Germline V lookup: CDR1 MNHEY, CDR2 SVGAGI. V lost 0 bases, J lost 1 base, and 2 bases stayed unmatched. There are 15 residues in the CDR3. The CDR3 loop is CASSYSTGESYEQYF. The CDR3 DNA is TGTGCCAGCAGTTACTCGACAGGGGAGTCCTACGAGCAGTACTTC.

The V and J genes are TRBV19 and TRBJ2-1; possibly TRBD1 or TRBD2 for D (6 bases each). Germline values: CDR1 LNHDA, CDR2 SQIVND (reference sequence). This CDR3 comprises 12 residues. V was pared by 7 bases and J by 6 bases, with 10 bases between. CDR3 sequence: CASTGASNEQFF. CDR3 nucleotide sequence: TGTGCCAGTACGGGGGCCTCCAATGAGCAGTTCTTC. The complete variable domain, with remaining parts taken from reference TRBV19 and TRBJ2-1, reads DGGITQSPKYLFRKEGQNVTLSCEQNLNHDAMYWYRQDPGQGLRLIYYSQIVNDFQKGDIAEGYSVSREKKESFPLTVTSAQKNPTAFYLCASTGASNEQFFGPGTRLTVL.

This clonotype was found a few times. V and J are TRBV10-1 and TRBJ2-5; TRBD1 aligns across 7 bases. This CDR3 spans 17 amino acids. The junction had 19 bases not matched to a gene; V was cut back by 6 bases and J by 6 bases. The V gene's germline CDR1 is WNHNN and CDR2 SYGVQD (reference sequence). The CDR3 coding sequence is TGCGCCAGCAGACACCCATACCAACTAACAGGGGTGAAGACCCAGTACTTC. Its protein product is CASRHPYQLTGVKTQYF.

This clonotype was recorded at least ten times. The chain is built from TRBV2 and TRBJ1-5, with D unresolved. Looked up from germline, CDR1 is SNHLY and CDR2 is FYNNEI. The V gene lost 2 bases and the J gene lost 6 bases, with 14 bases spanning the gap. This CDR3 contains 15 residues. The CDR3 loop reads CASSENLGFGQPQHF. The CDR3 DNA is TGTGCCAGCAGTGAAAACCTAGGGTTTGGTCAGCCCCAGCATTTT.

V gene TRBV6-1 combines with J gene TRBJ1-5, with D perhaps TRBD1 (5 bases). The CDR3 is made up of 13 amino acids. Germline values: CDR1 MNHNS, CDR2 SASEGT. V lost 9 bases and J 6 bases, leaving 15 bases between the germline ends. DNA for the CDR3: TGTGCCAGTATGATAGACAGCCGTCAGCCCCAGCATTTT. Amino acid sequence: CASMIDSRQPQHF.

This chain joins TRBV19 and TRBJ2-1; 9 bases line up with TRBD1. This CDR3 has 16 amino acids. Germline V lookup: CDR1 LNHDA, CDR2 SQIVND (reference sequence). The ends lost 6 bases at V and 11 bases at J; junction bases unmatched: 17. The CDR3 nucleotides read TGTGCCAGTAGACAAGCCGGGACAGGGAGTAGCGTCCAGCAGTTCTTC. Translated, it gives CASRQAGTGSSVQQFF.

This clonotype was found a few times. This chain connects TRBV6-1 to TRBJ2-1; 10 bases fit TRBD2. CDR1 and CDR2 from the germline V gene are MNHNS and SASEGT. The CDR3 totals 15 residues. V gave up 5 bases and J gave up 4 bases; unmatched junction bases: 5. CDR3 coding DNA: TGTGCCAGCAGTCCCACTAGCGGGATATACAATGAGCAGTTCTTC. Protein: CASSPTSGIYNEQFF.

This clonotype was seen at least ten times. The CDR3 nucleotides read TGTGCCTGGAGGGCGGCAGGGGGAAGGAACACTGAAGCTTTCTTT. Translated, it gives CAWRAAGGRNTEAFF. V is TRBV30 and J is TRBJ1-1; 7 positions match TRBD1. CDR3 length: 15 residues. V lost 3 bases, J lost 1 base, and 8 bases stayed unmatched. CDR1 and CDR2 (germline): GTSNPN, SVGIG (reference sequence).

The rearrangement links TRBV29-1 to TRBJ2-4; 7 positions agree with TRBD1. Germline V gives CDR1 SQVTM, CDR2 ANQGSEA. With V trimmed by 5 bases and J by 5 bases, 12 bases remained unmatched. This CDR3 region has 15 residues. CDR3 in amino acids: CSVSTFRTGENIQYF. CDR3 nucleotide sequence: TGCAGCGTTTCTACCTTCAGGACAGGAGAAAACATTCAGTACTTC.

Ten or more counts support this clonotype. The chain uses TRBV27 and TRBJ2-2; a possible D gene is TRBD1 (5 bases). The CDR3 contains 14 residues. V was clipped by 7 bases and J by 3 bases, with 12 bases between them. The germline V gene encodes CDR1 MNHEY and CDR2 SMNVEV (reference sequence). The CDR3: CASTIQAHTGELFF. The DNA of the CDR3 is TGTGCCAGCACTATACAGGCACACACCGGGGAGCTGTTTTTT.

J is TRBJ1-4 and V is TRBV7-9; D is unclear. The CDR3 has 16 residues. Germline V gene data show CDR1 as SEHNR and CDR2 as FQNEAQ (reference sequence). The V and J ends lost 2 bases and 0 bases respectively, with 10 bases between them. The CDR3 bases are TGTGCCAGCAGCTTATCGAACCCTACAACTAATGAAAAACTGTTTTTT. Its protein is CASSLSNPTTNEKLFF.

This clonotype was detected many times. This chain connects TRBV12-3 or TRBV12-4 to TRBJ1-6; a weak D match, TRBD1 (6 bases). This CDR3 spans 14 amino acids. Trimming took 3 bases from V and 7 from J, leaving 10 bases between them. The CDR3 spells CASSLQGSNSPLHF. Here the CDR3 DNA reads TGTGCCAGCAGTTTGCAGGGGTCAAATTCACCCCTCCACTTT.

About this clonotype itself: Just one base apart from a much larger clone, this may be a read error. This chain connects TRBV11-2 to TRBJ1-1, with TRBD1 matching over 9 bases. The CDR3 is 12 amino acids. Germline V gene lookup returns CDR1 SGHAT and CDR2 FQNNGV. In DNA, the CDR3 is TGTGTCAGCAGCCTCGGCGGACAGGGGGCTTTCTTT. This codes for CVSSLGGQGAFF.

This clonotype was seen repeatedly, ten times or more. V gene TRBV18 combines with J gene TRBJ1-1; TRBD1 is a possible D gene (5 bases). Germline CDR1 reads KGHSH; CDR2 reads LQKENI. This CDR3 comprises 15 residues. Trimming took off 3 bases at V and 3 bases at J, with 14 bases between the two ends. The CDR3 bases are TGTGCCAGCTCACCCCTCGGGGCGGCGGACACTGAAGCTTTCTTT. Protein: CASSPLGAADTEAFF.

The chain couples TRBV20-1 to TRBJ2-5, with no clear D. The V and J ends lost 4 bases and 3 bases respectively, with 30 bases between them. Germline CDR1 is DFQATT and CDR2 is SNEGSKA (reference sequence). The CDR3 contains 19 residues. The CDR3 nucleotides are TGCAGTGCTAACCCCGTTCCAGTCGAGGAGATACGGATTAAAGAGACCCAGTACTTC. This gives the protein CSANPVPVEEIRIKETQYF.

This clonotype was recorded at least ten times. The V gene is TRBV3-1, the J gene TRBJ2-3; TRBD1 might be the D (6 bases). Trimming cost V 0 bases and J 3 bases, with 13 bases left between them. The germline gives CDR1 LGHDT, CDR2 YNNKEL (reference sequence). The CDR3 spans 16 residues. The CDR3 coding sequence is TGTGCCAGCAGCCAAGATCAGGGGCCGGGAACAGATACGCAGTATTTT. As protein: CASSQDQGPGTDTQYF.

This clonotype was observed at least ten times. The CDR3 DNA sequence: TGTGCCGCGGGGAGGGCCGCCTACGAGCAGTACTTC. It specifies CAAGRAAYEQYF. The chain uses TRBV28 and TRBJ2-7, with 7 nucleotides matching TRBD2. J was trimmed by 2 bases and V by 11 bases; bases with no gene match: 6. Germline V gene data show CDR1 as MDHEN and CDR2 as SYDVKM. CDR3 length: 12 residues.

In this sample, this clonotype turned up many times. The CDR3 sequence is CAWSGTVRTEAFF. The CDR3 nucleotides are TGTGCCTGGAGTGGGACAGTCAGGACTGAAGCTTTCTTT. The chain uses TRBV30 and TRBJ1-1; D possibly corresponds to TRBD1 (6 bases). In germline, CDR1 is GTSNPN, CDR2 SVGIG (reference sequence). This CDR3 has 13 residues. V was cut by 1 base and J by 5 bases, with 11 bases left in between.

This clonotype showed up just a few times. The V call is TRBV11-2, the J call TRBJ2-7, with 10 bases matching TRBD2. The V gene end was trimmed by 5 bases and the J gene end by 2 bases; junction bases not matched to a gene: 21. Per the germline V gene, CDR1 is SGHAT and CDR2 is FQNNGV. The length of the CDR3 is 20 residues. This CDR3 is CASSHTQILPGTSDAYEQYF. CDR3 nucleotides: TGTGCCAGCAGCCACACGCAAATTTTACCCGGGACTAGCGATGCCTACGAGCAGTACTTC.

This clonotype has ten or more counts. The chain couples TRBV7-2 to TRBJ1-1, with 9 bases fitting TRBD1. J was trimmed by 7 bases and V by 5 bases; bases with no gene match: 11. The CDR3 length is 15 residues. CDR1 SGHTA and CDR2 FQGNSA come from the germline V gene. CDR3 protein: CASSPGGTGRVEAFF. Here the CDR3 DNA reads TGTGCCAGCAGCCCAGGCGGGACAGGGAGGGTTGAAGCTTTCTTT.

This clonotype showed up just a few times. The CDR3 DNA follows: TGTGCCAGCAGCCGGGACGGAGCCCTCTCTGGAAACACCATATATTTT. This gives the protein CASSRDGALSGNTIYF. The chain joins TRBV5-5 to TRBJ1-3, with D possibly TRBD1 on 5 matching bases. Germline loops: CDR1 SGHKS, CDR2 YYEKEE (reference sequence). The V end lost 4 bases, the J end lost 0 bases, and 14 bases lay between the germline ends. The CDR3 extends over 16 amino acids.

This clonotype appeared a few times. V is TRBV7-9 and J is TRBJ1-1; D might be TRBD1 (5 bases). Germline V gene data show CDR1 as SEHNR and CDR2 as FQNEAQ (reference sequence). CDR3 size: 14 residues. The ends were cut back, 3 bases at V and 3 bases at J, with 11 bases in the middle. CDR3 sequence (DNA): TGTGCCAGCAGCTTTATCGGGGGAGACACTGAAGCTTTCTTT. Protein: CASSFIGGDTEAFF.

This clonotype was picked up a small number of times. The gene calls are TRBV7-2 and TRBJ2-1; D perhaps matches TRBD2 (5 bases). The CDR3 is made up of 15 amino acids. Trimming removed 1 base from V and 4 bases from J, with 11 bases in between. Germline values: CDR1 SGHTA, CDR2 FQGNSA. CDR3 bases: TGTGCCAGCAGCTTAGAGCCTAGCTTGTACAATGAGCAGTTCTTC. Protein product: CASSLEPSLYNEQFF.

The chain employs TRBV20-1 and TRBJ2-3, with D perhaps given as TRBD1 or TRBD2 (5 bases each). V lost 4 bases, J lost 0 bases, and 8 bases lay in between. The CDR3 is 13 residues long. Germline CDR1 DFQATT, CDR2 SNEGSKA (reference sequence). CDR3 residues: CSANRDSTDTQYF. The CDR3 DNA is TGCAGTGCTAACCGGGACAGCACAGATACGCAGTATTTT.

Worth noting for this clonotype: A much larger clone lies a single base off, so this may be a read error. The chain uses TRBV20-1 and TRBJ2-1; 10 positions agree with TRBD2. Germline CDR1 and CDR2: DFQATT and SNEGSKA (reference sequence). The CDR3 extends over 14 amino acids. CDR3 amino acids: CSASPSGGADEQLF. For the CDR3, the DNA is TGCAGTGCTAGTCCGAGCGGGGGGGCGGATGAGCAGCTCTTC.

V gene TRBV30 combines with J gene TRBJ1-4, with 7 bases lining up with TRBD1. The CDR3 sequence is 14 residues long. Unmatched junction bases numbered 5, after V lost 0 bases and J lost 7 bases. Germline CDR1 and CDR2: GTSNPN and SVGIG (reference sequence). The CDR3 bases are TGTGCCTGGAGTGTAAGCGGGACAGCTGAAAAACTGTTTTTT. It encodes CAWSVSGTAEKLFF.

In nucleotides, the CDR3 is TGTGCCAGCAGTTACGACAGGACCTCTGGAAACACCATATATTTT. Protein: CASSYDRTSGNTIYF. The chain couples TRBV6-5 to TRBJ1-3; TRBD1 might be the D (6 bases). The CDR3 extends over 15 amino acids. Germline loops: CDR1 MNHEY, CDR2 SVGAGI. V lost 2 bases and J lost 0, with 8 bases in between.